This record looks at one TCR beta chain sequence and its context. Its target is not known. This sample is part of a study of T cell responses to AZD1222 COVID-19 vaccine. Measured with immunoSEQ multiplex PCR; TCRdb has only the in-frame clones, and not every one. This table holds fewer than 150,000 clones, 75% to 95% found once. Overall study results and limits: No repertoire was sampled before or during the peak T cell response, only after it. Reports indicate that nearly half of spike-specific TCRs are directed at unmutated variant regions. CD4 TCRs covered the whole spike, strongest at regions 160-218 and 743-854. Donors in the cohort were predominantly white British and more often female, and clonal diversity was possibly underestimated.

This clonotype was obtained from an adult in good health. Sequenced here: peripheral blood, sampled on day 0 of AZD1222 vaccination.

CDR3 bases: TGTGCCAGCAGTTACCCGAGGGGCAGGGCCACTCAGCCCCAGCATTTT. This translates into CASSYPRGRATQPQHF. The rearrangement uses TRBV6-2 or TRBV6-3 and TRBJ1-5, with D possibly matching TRBD1 (5 bases). This CDR3 is 16 amino acids long. Germline V gene lookup returns CDR1 MNHEY and CDR2 SVGEGT. Between the trimmed V and J ends, which lost 2 bases and 6 bases, there was a span of 17 bases.